This T cell receptor (beta chain) was captured by sequencing in a study of T cell responses to AZD1222 COVID-19 vaccine. As to this clone: The target antigen is unknown.

Study conclusions and caveats: Just 5 to 7 people given AZD1222 tested seropositive at baseline. White British ancestry dominated among donors, who included more females, and clonal diversity was possibly underestimated. Once two AZD1222 doses were given, Spike-specific TCR breadth and depth went up. Samples come after the peak T cell response, not at day 14.

There are 10 residues in the CDR3. Per germline, CDR1 GTSNPN and CDR2 SVGIG (reference sequence). V dropped 5 bases and J dropped 4 bases, with 6 bases sitting between them. The assay was immunoSEQ multiplex PCR, and TCRdb's table has in-frame clones only and misses some. The sample yields 50,000 to 65,000 clones, roughly 87% seen once. The TCR comes from an adult who received the AZD1222 COVID-19 vaccine. This rearrangement joins TRBV30 to TRBJ2-7; no clear D gene. The sequencing used peripheral blood, collected 28 days after the second AZD1222 dose. This CDR3 is CAWGFYEQYF. The CDR3, as DNA: TGTGCCTGGGGCTTTTACGAGCAGTACTTC.